What follows are 24 T cell receptor beta chains derived from one specimen sequenced in a study of T cell repertoires in cytomegalovirus infection (dated by TCRdb to about 2019). The instrument was an Illumina HiSeq 1500. TCRdb trimmed the raw reads at Q25, called clones with MiXCR and kept productive beta chains. A single entry per CDR3 protein holds the most common genes and DNA from its merged rows. This sample comprises approximately 750,000 distinct CDR3 sequences, roughly 35% of them detected only once. 2.5% to 3.5% of the sample rests with the top ten. The specimen sequenced was PBMCs. The receptor source for this set is a human donor in good health (CMV status not recorded). Some clones in this sample may be carry-over from other donors' samples.

Only one count was recorded for this clonotype. The J gene is TRBJ2-3, the V gene TRBV6-5; 12 bases agree with TRBD2. J lost 5 bases, V lost 4 bases, and 4 bases had no gene match. The CDR3 has 15 residues. Germline CDR1 reads MNHEY; CDR2 reads SVGAGI. This CDR3 is CASSSLAGGEDTQYF. The CDR3 nucleotides read TGTGCCAGCAGTTCTCTAGCGGGGGGGGAAGATACGCAGTATTTT.

This clonotype has a single count. This chain uses TRBV4-2 with TRBJ2-1, with 11 bases lining up with TRBD2. In germline, CDR1 is LGHNA, CDR2 YNFKEQ. This CDR3 contains 15 residues. The V and J ends lost 0 bases and 8 bases, in that order; junction bases with no gene match: 3. CDR3 coding DNA: TGTGCCAGCAGCCAAGAAGGGACTAGCGGAGATGAGCAGTTCTTC. It codes for CASSQEGTSGDEQFF.

This clonotype has more than one count but fewer than ten. This chain joins TRBV12-3 or TRBV12-4 and TRBJ1-5; D ambiguous. Trimming removed 3 bases from V and 5 bases from J, with 5 bases in between. CDR3 length: 12 residues. The chain's CDR3 is CASSFFDQPQHF. The CDR3 coding sequence is TGTGCCAGCAGTTTTTTCGATCAGCCCCAGCATTTT.

The genes are TRBV10-1 and TRBJ2-3; TRBD1 agrees at 7 bases. Germline trimming cut 2 bases from V and 1 base from J; bases unmatched to any gene: 0. Per germline, CDR1 WNHNN and CDR2 SYGVQD (reference sequence). The CDR3 spans 14 residues. The CDR3 nucleotides are TGCGCCAGCAGTGAGGACAGGGGCACAGATACGCAGTATTTT. Translation: CASSEDRGTDTQYF.

The gene calls are TRBV13 and TRBJ2-7; D possibly uses TRBD1 or TRBD2 (6 bases each). The V and J ends lost 5 bases and 7 bases respectively, with 21 bases between them. The CDR3 has 15 amino acids. Germline values: CDR1 PRHDT, CDR2 FYEKMQ (reference sequence). The CDR3 spells CASSPLPGASGEQYF. The CDR3 DNA follows: TGTGCCAGCAGCCCCCTGCCGGGGGCCTCGGGGGAGCAGTACTTC.

This clonotype was counted between two and nine times. CDR3 protein: CASSLTSGVGEKLFF. The DNA for the CDR3 is TGTGCCAGCAGCTTGACGTCGGGGGTGGGGGAAAAACTGTTTTTT. The rearrangement joins TRBV7-2 to TRBJ1-4, with D tentatively TRBD1 (5 bases). Deletions cut 3 bases from V and 8 bases from J, with 16 bases between. Germline loops: CDR1 SGHTA, CDR2 FQGNSA. The CDR3 length is 15 residues.

This clonotype was observed a few times. This rearrangement joins TRBV6-8 to TRBJ1-1; D call uncertain. The germline V and J ends were trimmed by 2 bases and 7 bases, with 8 bases remaining between them. The germline gives CDR1 MNHGY, CDR2 SAAAGT. The CDR3 extends over 12 amino acids. CDR3 loop: CASSYDRNEAFF. CDR3 sequence (DNA): TGTGCCAGCAGTTACGATAGGAATGAAGCTTTCTTT.

This clonotype was seen only a few times. This chain connects TRBV7-8 to TRBJ2-1; D possibly corresponds to TRBD2 (7 bases). Germline V gene lookup returns CDR1 SGHVS and CDR2 FQNEAQ. This CDR3 region has 15 residues. Deletions cut 5 bases from V and 2 bases from J, with 13 bases between. In DNA, the CDR3 is TGTGCCAGCAGCCCGGGGGGCGGGACCTACAATGAGCAGTTCTTC. It is translated as CASSPGGGTYNEQFF.

The chain combines TRBV7-9 with TRBJ1-2; possibly TRBD1 for D (5 bases). This CDR3 is built from 15 residues. Germline values: CDR1 SEHNR, CDR2 FQNEAQ (reference sequence). V dropped 2 bases and J dropped 6 bases, with 16 bases sitting between them. Written as DNA, the CDR3 is TGTGCCAGCAGCTTACTTACGGCCAGGGTGGATGGCTACACCTTC. Translated: CASSLLTARVDGYTF.

The rearrangement uses TRBV7-2 and TRBJ1-4, with D perhaps TRBD1 (5 bases). CDR1 SGHTA and CDR2 FQGNSA come from the germline V gene. The V gene lost 2 bases and the J gene lost 3 bases, with 10 bases spanning the gap. The length of the CDR3 is 15 residues. The CDR3 reads CASSLQGTANEKLFF. The CDR3 coding sequence is TGTGCCAGCAGCTTACAGGGTACAGCTAATGAAAAACTGTTTTTT.

This clonotype occurred a few times. The chain recombines TRBV5-4 with TRBJ2-1; D uncertain. V lost 6 bases and J 6 bases, leaving 13 bases between the germline ends. Germline CDR1 is SGHNT and CDR2 is YYREEE (reference sequence). The CDR3 runs to 13 residues. The CDR3 loop reads CASTYSARNEQFF. Written as DNA, the CDR3 is TGTGCCAGCACCTACAGTGCTCGCAATGAGCAGTTCTTC.

This clonotype showed up just a few times. The J gene is TRBJ1-4, the V gene TRBV19; D remains unclear. Germline CDR1 is LNHDA and CDR2 is SQIVND (reference sequence). V lost 9 bases to trimming and J lost 4 bases, with 12 bases between them. This CDR3 spans 13 amino acids. CDR3 in amino acids: CASRWASNEKLFF. The CDR3 DNA reads as TGTGCCAGCCGTTGGGCTAGTAATGAAAAACTGTTTTTT. Variable domain in full (rest from reference TRBV19 and TRBJ1-4): DGGITQSPKYLFRKEGQNVTLSCEQNLNHDAMYWYRQDPGQGLRLIYYSQIVNDFQKGDIAEGYSVSREKKESFPLTVTSAQKNPTAFYLCASRWASNEKLFFGSGTQLSVL.

This clonotype has ten or more counts. This chain joins TRBV6-1 and TRBJ1-1; no clear D. Germline-derived CDR1 and CDR2 are MNHNS and SASEGT. This CDR3 comprises 14 residues. The ends were cut back, 4 bases at V and 0 bases at J, with 9 bases in the middle. The CDR3 sequence is CASSVAFMNTEAFF. The CDR3 coding sequence is TGTGCCAGCAGTGTCGCATTCATGAACACTGAAGCTTTCTTT.

This clonotype is a singleton in its sample. The chain employs TRBV28 and TRBJ2-5; TRBD2 is a possible D gene (6 bases). Between the trimmed V and J ends, which lost 5 bases and 7 bases, there was a span of 14 bases. The CDR3 is 13 amino acids. Per germline, CDR1 MDHEN and CDR2 SYDVKM. CDR3 residues: CASSPLWGGTQYF. The CDR3 nucleotides read TGTGCCAGCAGTCCCCTATGGGGAGGGACCCAGTACTTC.

The V and J genes are TRBV6-8 and TRBJ2-7, with 12 nucleotides matching TRBD2. Per germline, CDR1 MNHGY and CDR2 SAAAGT. Trimming cost V 6 bases and J 2 bases; bases outside gene matches: 2. CDR3 length: 14 amino acids. The CDR3 DNA follows: TGTGCCAGCAGGCGACTAGCGGGAGCCTACGAGCAGTACTTC. Translated, it gives CASRRLAGAYEQYF.

The chain joins TRBV7-6 to TRBJ1-1; D gene uncertain. The CDR3 runs to 17 residues. Trimming took off 2 bases at V and 1 base at J, with 17 bases between the two ends. Germline CDR1 reads SGHVS; CDR2 reads FNYEAQ. CDR3 nucleotide sequence: TGTGCCAGCAGCTTATATGGTGATGGTGGCCCGAACACTGAAGCTTTCTTT. Protein sequence: CASSLYGDGGPNTEAFF.

The rearrangement links TRBV12-5 to TRBJ1-1; the D gene is possibly TRBD1 (6 bases). Germline V gene data show CDR1 as LGHNT and CDR2 as FRNRAP. CDR3 length: 14 residues. V dropped 3 bases and J dropped 3 bases, with 11 bases sitting between them. The CDR3 DNA reads TGTGCTAGTGGTTTAGGAGGGGGGTACACTGAAGCTTTCTTT. Amino acid sequence: CASGLGGGYTEAFF.

This clonotype turned up a few times. The rearrangement uses TRBV28 and TRBJ2-7, with TRBD1 matching 7 bases. The V segment lost 3 bases and the J segment 7 bases; nucleotides outside the gene matches: 6. This CDR3 contains 13 residues. CDR1 and CDR2 (germline): MDHEN, SYDVKM. The CDR3 here is CASSFTGEGEQYF. DNA of the CDR3: TGTGCCAGCAGTTTTACAGGGGAAGGGGAGCAGTACTTC. The entire variable domain, with the rest obtained from reference TRBV28 and TRBJ2-7, is as follows: DVKVTQSSRYLVKRTGEKVFLECVQDMDHENMFWYRQDPGLGLRLIYFSYDVKMKEKGDIPEGYSVSREKKERFSLILESASTNQTSMYLCASSFTGEGEQYFGPGTRLTVT.

This chain uses TRBV5-4 with TRBJ2-1, with no clear D. The germline V and J ends were trimmed by 0 bases and 0 bases, with 19 bases remaining between them. This CDR3 contains 19 residues. The V gene's germline CDR1 is SGHNT and CDR2 YYREEE (reference sequence). As DNA, the CDR3 is TGTGCCAGCAGCTTGGGTTCCTTTGACTGGCTCAGCTCCTACAATGAGCAGTTCTTC. Its protein product is CASSLGSFDWLSSYNEQFF. Full variable domain (rest looked up from reference TRBV5-4 and TRBJ2-1): ETGVTQSPTHLIKTRGQQVTLRCSSQSGHNTVSWYQQALGQGPQFIFQYYREEENGRGNFPPRFSGLQFPNYSSELNVNALELDDSALYLCASSLGSFDWLSSYNEQFFGPGTRLTVL.

The chain joins TRBV19 to TRBJ1-2; D unclear. Germline CDR1 is LNHDA and CDR2 is SQIVND (reference sequence). Trimming stripped 7 bases from V and 6 bases from J, with 9 bases between. The CDR3 runs to 11 residues. The CDR3 here is CASTVGNGYTF. CDR3 bases: TGTGCCAGTACGGTAGGGAATGGCTACACCTTC.

This clonotype showed up many times. The gene calls are TRBV4-1 and TRBJ1-6, with D hard to call. The CDR3 totals 19 residues. Germline V CDR1 and CDR2: MGHRA, YSYEKL. The V end was cut by 1 base, the J end by 8 bases, with 24 bases between. CDR3 nucleotides: TGCGCCAGCAGCCAAGTCGTCAGTCGGTCCGTCATAAGAGATTCACCCCTCCACTTT. Translating it yields CASSQVVSRSVIRDSPLHF.

The genes are TRBV6-1 and TRBJ1-3; D gene uncertain. The V gene's germline CDR1 is MNHNS and CDR2 SASEGT. The CDR3 is 14 residues long. The V end was cut by 1 base, the J end by 2 bases, with 6 bases between. CDR3 bases: TGTGCCAGCAGTGAAGTAGGGACTGGAAACACCATATATTTT. Residues: CASSEVGTGNTIYF.

In DNA, the CDR3 is TGTGCCAGCACCACACGGTGGACAGGCCGCACAGATACGCAGTATTTT. Translating it yields CASTTRWTGRTDTQYF. The rearrangement links TRBV6-5 to TRBJ2-3; TRBD1 aligns across 7 bases. Germline V gives CDR1 MNHEY, CDR2 SVGAGI. CDR3 length: 16 amino acids. With 7 bases clipped from V and 1 base from J, the junction kept 11 bases outside the gene matches.

Only a few counts were recorded for this clonotype. The chain combines TRBV2 with TRBJ2-3; the D is unclear. Germline loops: CDR1 SNHLY, CDR2 FYNNEI. Trimming removed 2 bases at V and 0 bases at J, with 6 bases between. This CDR3 has 14 residues. The CDR3 DNA sequence: TGTGCCAGCAGTGAATTGGACAGCACAGATACGCAGTATTTT. Its protein product is CASSELDSTDTQYF.